This TCR beta chain was recovered during a study of cytomegalovirus exposure and HLA in healthy donors. Germline CDR1 and CDR2: MGHRA and YSYEKL. The CDR3 runs 16 residues. Donors had nominal health at sampling but likely had unrecorded immune exposures. Note on this clone: The target antigen is unknown. A junction end diverges from the germline sequence, so it may reflect a read error.

The study ran its PCR with 60 Vbeta and 13 Jbeta primers. Libraries were prepared by immunoSEQ multiplex PCR; TCRdb keeps only in-frame clonotypes and omits some of them. The sample lists 100,000 to 150,000 clones, around 81% occurring once. Study outcomes and limitations: It was taken for granted in presence/absence analyses that sequencing depth across donors was roughly uniform. Reports state that TCR beta sequences accurately predicted most subjects' HLA-A and HLA-B alleles.

This TCR was sampled from a man between 18 and 29 years old in good health and CMV-seronegative. The chain employs TRBV4-1 and TRBJ1-1; 9 nucleotides agree with TRBD1. The material sequenced was PBMCs. CDR3 sequence (DNA): TGCGCCAGCAGCGCAACAGGGGGCACCATGGCGACCACAAGTCCCTTT. This sequence encodes CASSATGGTMATTSPF.